This T cell receptor beta chain was captured in a study of blood T cells in healthy people across ages. This clonotype was found a few times. The second PCR ran about 6 to 11 cycles with a sample-barcoded 5' primer and J-beta primers. TCRdb recomputed calls from the 5' RACE reads with MiXCR, one row per CDR3 protein. The sample has 790,000 or so distinct CDR3 sequences, around half seen once. Trimming took off 5 bases at V and 12 bases at J, with 11 bases between the two ends. The CDR3 contains 11 residues. This chain joins TRBV12-3 or TRBV12-4 and TRBJ2-1; D not certain. This sequence was found in an elderly man in good health. The sequenced material came from blood. In DNA, the CDR3 is TGTGCCAGCAGTCCTAGAGTAGGGCAGTTCTTC. Protein: CASSPRVGQFF.